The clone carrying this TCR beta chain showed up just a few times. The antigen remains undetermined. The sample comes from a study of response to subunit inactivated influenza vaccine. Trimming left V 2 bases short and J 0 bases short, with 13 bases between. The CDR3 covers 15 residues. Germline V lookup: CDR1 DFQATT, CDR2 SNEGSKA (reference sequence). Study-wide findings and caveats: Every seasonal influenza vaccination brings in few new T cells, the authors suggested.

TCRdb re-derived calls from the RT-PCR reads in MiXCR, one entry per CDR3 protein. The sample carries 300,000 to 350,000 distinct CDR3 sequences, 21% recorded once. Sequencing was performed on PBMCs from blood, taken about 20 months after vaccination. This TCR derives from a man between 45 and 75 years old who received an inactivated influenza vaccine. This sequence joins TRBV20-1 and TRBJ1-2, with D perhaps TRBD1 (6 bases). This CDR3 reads CSARPTGHPNYGYTF. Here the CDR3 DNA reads TGCAGTGCTAGACCTACGGGACACCCTAACTATGGCTACACCTTC.